One sample yielded the 27 T cell receptor beta chains listed below, sequenced in a study of Tregs in tolerant kidney transplant recipients. Related graft donors supplied nonmyeloablative bone marrow transplants, and mixed chimerism was transient. Here immunoSEQ multiplex PCR was the method, and the copy in TCRdb shows in-frame clones only, minus some. The repertoire holds about 50,000 clones, with approximately 89% as singletons. The sequencing used CD8+ T cells from blood (PBMCs), collected 12 months after the transplant. The receptors shown here come from a human patient who received a combined kidney and bone marrow transplant. Some T cells may have originated in the graft donor.

A single count supports this clone. This sequence joins TRBV4-3 and TRBJ1-2; no firm D call. Trimming removed 0 bases from V and 2 bases from J, with 16 bases in between. This CDR3 is built from 17 residues. Germline V gives CDR1 LGHNA, CDR2 YSLEER. CDR3 amino acids: CASSQDALGSLNYGYTF. CDR3 bases: TGCGCCAGCAGCCAAGATGCGTTGGGCAGTCTGAACTATGGCTACACCTTC.

The chain uses TRBV5-4 and TRBJ2-2; perhaps TRBD2 as D (6 bases). V was shortened by 4 bases and J by 5 bases, with 18 bases between the two germline ends. Germline values: CDR1 SGHNT, CDR2 YYREEE (reference sequence). The CDR3 is made up of 16 amino acids. The CDR3: CASSLWDGAGTGELFF. In DNA, the CDR3 is TGTGCCAGCAGCCTGTGGGACGGGGCGGGAACCGGGGAGCTGTTTTTT.

The genes are TRBV10-3 and TRBJ2-2, with 7 positions matching TRBD1. Germline V CDR1 and CDR2: ENHRY, SYGVKD. V shed 6 bases, J shed 5 bases, and the junction held 9 bases outside the gene matches. The CDR3 has 15 amino acids. The CDR3: CAISPGTVGTGELFF. In DNA, the CDR3 is TGTGCCATCAGCCCCGGGACAGTGGGGACCGGGGAGCTGTTTTTT.

J is TRBJ2-3 and V is TRBV5-1; 9 nucleotides line up with TRBD1. V lost 0 bases to trimming and J lost 4 bases; unmatched junction nucleotides: 9. Germline CDR1 and CDR2: SGHRS and YFSETQ. The CDR3 contains 17 residues. Written as DNA, the CDR3 is TGCGCCAGCAGCTTGGACAGGGGGCTGGGAGGCCCAGATACGCAGTATTTT. Amino acids: CASSLDRGLGGPDTQYF.

J is TRBJ2-3 and V is TRBV19; D might be TRBD1 (6 bases). The CDR3 covers 16 residues. The germline V and J ends were trimmed by 7 bases and 0 bases, with 17 bases remaining between them. The V gene's germline CDR1 is LNHDA and CDR2 SQIVND (reference sequence). The CDR3 sequence: CASKLQGQGSTDTQYF. CDR3 sequence (DNA): TGTGCCAGTAAACTACAGGGCCAAGGTAGCACAGATACGCAGTATTTT.

This chain uses TRBV25-1 with TRBJ2-7, with TRBD1 as a possible D gene (6 bases). V was trimmed by 5 bases and J by 3 bases, leaving 11 bases between them. The CDR3 sequence is 13 residues long. Germline V gene lookup returns CDR1 MGHDK and CDR2 SYGVNS. The CDR3 DNA sequence: TGTGCCAGCAGTAGCCTGGACAGCTACGAGCAGTACTTC. Amino acid sequence: CASSSLDSYEQYF.

With respect to this clone: The identical CDR3 is also encoded by other nucleotide sequences in the sample. The CDR3 sequence: CASSLAAGSYNEQFF. The CDR3 DNA sequence: TGTGCCAGCAGCTTAGCGGCCGGCTCCTACAATGAGCAGTTCTTC. This chain joins TRBV5-4 and TRBJ2-1, with D perhaps TRBD2 (5 bases). CDR1 and CDR2 (germline): SGHNT, YYREEE (reference sequence). CDR3 length: 15 amino acids. V dropped 2 bases and J dropped 0 bases, with 9 bases sitting between them. The full variable domain, completed using reference TRBV5-4 and TRBJ2-1, is ETGVTQSPTHLIKTRGQQVTLRCSSQSGHNTVSWYQQALGQGPQFIFQYYREEENGRGNFPPRFSGLQFPNYSSELNVNALELDDSALYLCASSLAAGSYNEQFFGPGTRLTVL.

The CDR3 region is CASGPGVAGANVLTF. CDR3 nucleotide sequence: TGTGCCAGCGGCCCAGGGGTCGCGGGGGCCAACGTCCTGACTTTC. V is TRBV5-6 and J is TRBJ2-6; TRBD1 is a possible D gene (6 bases). V lost 7 bases, J lost 4 bases, and 15 bases lay in between. The CDR3 spans 15 residues. Germline loops: CDR1 SGHDT, CDR2 YYEEEE.

In regard to this clone: Germline and junction disagree at one end, which may indicate a read error. The V gene is TRBV19, the J gene TRBJ2-2; TRBD2 is a possible D gene (6 bases). Looked up from germline, CDR1 is LNHDA and CDR2 is SQIVND (reference sequence). The CDR3 has 14 residues. In DNA, the CDR3 is TGTGCCAGTATGTGGGGACTCAACACCAGGGAGCTGTTTTTT. Its translation: CASMWGLNTRELFF. Full variable domain (rest looked up from reference TRBV19 and TRBJ2-2): DGGITQSPKYLFRKEGQNVTLSCEQNLNHDAMYWYRQDPGQGLRLIYYSQIVNDFQKGDIAEGYSVSREKKESFPLTVTSAQKNPTAFYLCASMWGLNTRELFFGEGSRLTVL.

The chain combines TRBV10-2 with TRBJ2-7, with D maybe TRBD2 (6 bases). This CDR3 comprises 13 residues. Trimming pared 6 bases from V and 3 bases from J, leaving 12 bases between. CDR1 is WSHSY, CDR2 SAAADI, per germline. The DNA for the CDR3 is TGCGCCAGCAGCCCCGGGACTTACTACGAGCAGTACTTC. Protein sequence: CASSPGTYYEQYF.

This chain's CDR3 is CASSTGTENSHEQYF. The CDR3 DNA reads as TGTGCCAGCAGCACGGGGACAGAAAATTCCCACGAGCAGTACTTC. The rearrangement uses TRBV13 and TRBJ2-7, with 7 bases matching TRBD1. CDR3 length: 15 residues. In germline, CDR1 is PRHDT, CDR2 FYEKMQ (reference sequence). Trimming took 5 bases from V and 5 from J; bases not matched to a gene: 12.

The chain employs TRBV7-9 and TRBJ2-7, with TRBD2 matching 11 bases. The CDR3 totals 16 residues. CDR1 and CDR2 (germline): SEHNR, FQNEAQ (reference sequence). With V trimmed by 5 bases and J by 8 bases, 14 bases remained unmatched. CDR3 amino acids: CASSMLAGGRQGKQYF. Written as DNA, the CDR3 is TGTGCCAGCAGCATGCTAGCGGGAGGCCGCCAGGGGAAGCAGTACTTC.

The chain uses TRBV9 and TRBJ2-1, with D perhaps matching TRBD1 (6 bases). V shed 3 bases and J shed 2 bases, with 12 bases lying between them. The CDR3 is 15 amino acids. Germline CDR1 is SGDLS and CDR2 is YYNGEE. The CDR3 DNA is TGTGCCAGCAGCGGCGACGGGACAACCTACAATGAGCAGTTCTTC. It is translated as CASSGDGTTYNEQFF.

The chain links TRBV9 to TRBJ2-1, with TRBD2 matching over 11 bases. The trim removed 0 bases at V and 9 bases at J, leaving 5 bases unmatched. Germline V lookup: CDR1 SGDLS, CDR2 YYNGEE. CDR3 size: 15 residues. The DNA of the CDR3 is TGTGCCAGCAGCGTAGGGCTAGCGGGAGGAACTGAGCAGTTCTTC. It translates to CASSVGLAGGTEQFF. Combining the CDR3 with reference TRBV9 and TRBJ2-1 gives the whole variable domain DSGVTQTPKHLITATGQRVTLRCSPRSGDLSVYWYQQSLDQGLQFLIQYYNGEERAKGNILERFSAQQFPDLHSELNLSSLELGDSALYFCASSVGLAGGTEQFFGPGTRLTVL.

The CDR3 sequence is CASSLQGAHYEQYF. CDR3 nucleotides: TGTGCCAGCAGCTTACAGGGGGCTCATTACGAGCAGTACTTC. The genes are TRBV11-2 and TRBJ2-7, with 8 bases matching TRBD1. Trimming took 2 bases from V and 4 from J; bases not matched to a gene: 4. CDR3 length: 14 amino acids. Germline lookup yields CDR1 SGHAT and CDR2 FQNNGV.

The J gene is TRBJ2-7, the V gene TRBV5-1, with D possibly being TRBD2 (5 bases). The CDR3 extends over 14 amino acids. Germline loops: CDR1 SGHRS, CDR2 YFSETQ. V gave up 0 bases and J gave up 8 bases, with 15 bases separating them. CDR3 DNA sequence: TGCGCCAGCAGCTTGGAATTTCGGGAAAATCAGCAGTACTTC. Translation gives CASSLEFRENQQYF.

The chain carries TRBV6-5 and TRBJ2-2; TRBD2 agrees at 8 bases. The CDR3 totals 14 residues. Germline V gives CDR1 MNHEY, CDR2 SVGAGI. V was pared by 4 bases and J by 6 bases, with 4 bases of the junction left unmatched. The CDR3 loop is CASSFGGGAGELFF. The CDR3 DNA follows: TGTGCCAGCAGTTTCGGGGGGGGCGCCGGGGAGCTGTTTTTT.

The V call is TRBV6-4, the J call TRBJ2-3; maybe TRBD2 (6 bases). V lost 6 bases and J lost 4, with 14 bases in between. The CDR3 length is 14 residues. The germline CDR1 and CDR2 sequences are MRHNA and SNTAGT. The CDR3 nucleotides are TGTGCCAGCAGCGGAGGCAGGGAGGCAGATACGCAGTATTTT. Protein product: CASSGGREADTQYF.

The chain carries TRBV2 and TRBJ2-1; 11 bases agree with TRBD2. V gave up 8 bases and J gave up 4 bases; unmatched junction bases: 10. The CDR3 sequence is 16 residues long. Germline lookup yields CDR1 SNHLY and CDR2 FYNNEI. Here the CDR3 DNA reads TGTGCCAGCCCTCGACCGGGACTAGCGGAATACAATGAGCAGTTCTTC. It specifies CASPRPGLAEYNEQFF.

V is TRBV7-9 and J is TRBJ1-1; D might be TRBD1 (6 bases). Trimming cost V 4 bases and J 5 bases, with 14 bases left between them. The CDR3 has 14 residues. Per germline, CDR1 SEHNR and CDR2 FQNEAQ (reference sequence). Written as DNA, the CDR3 is TGTGCCAGCAGCTACTCCAGGGGTTTAACTGAAGCTTTCTTT. Its translation: CASSYSRGLTEAFF.

Notes on this clone: A junction boundary mismatches the germline segment, possibly from a read error. The chain joins TRBV5-4 to TRBJ1-1; perhaps TRBD1 as D (5 bases). There are 15 residues in the CDR3. CDR1 and CDR2 (germline): SGHNT, YYREEE (reference sequence). CDR3: CASSQGVTLDAEAFF. The CDR3 DNA reads TGCGCCAGCAGCCAAGGGGTAACGCTAGACGCTGAAGCTTTCTTT.

This clone appeared once. The gene calls are TRBV13 and TRBJ2-5; no clear D. V lost 1 base, J lost 4 bases, and 10 bases lay in between. The CDR3 is 14 amino acids. Germline V CDR1 and CDR2: PRHDT, FYEKMQ (reference sequence). CDR3 protein: CASSLASGTETQYF. CDR3 sequence (DNA): TGTGCCAGCAGCTTAGCATCGGGTACAGAGACCCAGTACTTC.

The gene calls are TRBV5-6 and TRBJ1-1; D might be TRBD1 (6 bases). Germline V gene data show CDR1 as SGHDT and CDR2 as YYEEEE. V lost 0 bases and J 4 bases, leaving 10 bases between the germline ends. This CDR3 comprises 14 residues. This chain's CDR3 is CASSLGQGSTEAFF. The CDR3 coding sequence is TGTGCCAGCAGCTTGGGGCAGGGGAGCACTGAAGCTTTCTTT.

The chain couples TRBV28 to TRBJ2-1; no clear D gene. Germline lookup yields CDR1 MDHEN and CDR2 SYDVKM. CDR3 size: 15 residues. V gave up 5 bases and J gave up 0 bases, with 11 bases separating them. CDR3 sequence reads: CASSPHRSSYNEQFF. The CDR3, as DNA: TGTGCCAGCAGTCCCCACCGGTCCTCCTACAATGAGCAGTTCTTC.

This clone was detected only once. This chain connects TRBV5-4 to TRBJ1-5; D gene unclear. Germline V gene sequence: CDR1 SGHNT, CDR2 YYREEE (reference sequence). Deletions cut 0 bases from V and 2 bases from J, with 3 bases between. The CDR3 covers 13 residues. As DNA, the CDR3 is TGTGCCAGCAGCTTGGCCGGCAATCAGCCCCAGCATTTT. Amino acid sequence: CASSLAGNQPQHF.

The rearrangement links TRBV7-6 to TRBJ2-4; 8 nucleotides align to TRBD1. V lost 4 bases and J lost 8; bases outside the gene matches: 10. Germline-derived CDR1 and CDR2 are SGHVS and FNYEAQ. The length of the CDR3 is 15 residues. CDR3 nucleotides: TGTGCCAGCAGCTCCCTGACAGGGGAGGTATACATTCAGTACTTC. This codes for CASSSLTGEVYIQYF.

The genes are TRBV4-1 and TRBJ1-3; tentative D call: TRBD1 (5 bases). Trimming cost V 0 bases and J 0 bases, with 6 bases left between them. CDR1 and CDR2 (germline): MGHRA, YSYEKL. This CDR3 region has 15 residues. CDR3 in amino acids: CASSQEGRSGNTIYF. The CDR3 DNA reads as TGCGCCAGCAGCCAAGAGGGGCGCTCTGGAAACACCATATATTTT.